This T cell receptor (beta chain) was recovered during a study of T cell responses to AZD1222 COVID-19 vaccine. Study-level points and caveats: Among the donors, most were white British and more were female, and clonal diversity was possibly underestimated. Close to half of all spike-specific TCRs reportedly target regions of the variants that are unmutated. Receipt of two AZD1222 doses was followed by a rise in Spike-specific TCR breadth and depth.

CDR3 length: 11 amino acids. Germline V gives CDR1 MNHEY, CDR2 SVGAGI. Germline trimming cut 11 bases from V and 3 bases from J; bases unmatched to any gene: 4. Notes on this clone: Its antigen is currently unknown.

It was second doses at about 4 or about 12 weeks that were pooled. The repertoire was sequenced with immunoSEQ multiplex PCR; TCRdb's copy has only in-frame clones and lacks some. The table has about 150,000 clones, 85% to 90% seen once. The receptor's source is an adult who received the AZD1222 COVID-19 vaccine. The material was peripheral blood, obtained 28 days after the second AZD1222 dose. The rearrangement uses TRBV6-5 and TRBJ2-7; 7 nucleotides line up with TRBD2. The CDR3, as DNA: TGTGCCGGCTCTAGCGGCTACGAGCAGTACTTC. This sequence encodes CAGSSGYEQYF.